This TCR beta chain was identified during a study of molecular identifiers for immune sequencing clone quantification. Study results and caveats: Clones carrying above 20 RNA copies accounted for over 98% of effector molecules, under 1% in naive cells.

Bulk TCR libraries were made with methods that had been previously described and with listed TCR primers. Using its own MiXCR run on the PCR reads, TCRdb lists one record per CDR3 protein. The top ten clones hold approximately 0.8% of a sample with about 510,000 distinct CDR3 sequences, roughly 26% of them seen once. Turning to this clonotype: What it recognizes is unknown. Compared with germline, one end of the junction differs, possibly owing to a read error.

The authors sorted naive CD8 T cells as CD8+CD4-CCR7+CD45RA+. The source is a human donor in good health. Some libraries in this study had Jurkat cell RNA spiked in. The material sequenced was naive CD8+ T cells from blood, with Jurkat cell RNA spiked in. Subset of the sample: FACS-sorted CD8+CD4-CCR7+CD45RA+ naive T cells.

As DNA, the CDR3 is TGTGCCAGCAGCTCTGACCCGACGGGACTGTCCGCCTACGAGCAGTACTTC. The encoded protein is CASSSDPTGLSAYEQYF. This chain joins TRBV5-3 and TRBJ2-7, with D maybe TRBD2 (6 bases). TRBV5-3 is known as an ORF, though its function is uncertain. The CDR3 has 17 amino acids.